The entry below gives a single T cell receptor (beta chain) sequence along with its context. Assay used: immunoSEQ multiplex PCR; TCRdb lists only in-frame clones, some missing. The data show some 2 million clones, about 95% seen once. The data were obtained in a study of shared clonotypes between healthy human individuals. V was shortened by 5 bases and J by 0 bases, with 14 bases between the two germline ends. The CDR3 runs 16 residues. Germline V CDR1 and CDR2: SGHAT, FQNNGV. As defined, naive CD8 cells were CD45RO-negative and positively selected for CCR7, with terminally differentiated effector memory CD45RA+ cells excluded.

The V gene is TRBV11-2, the J gene TRBJ2-1; perhaps TRBD1 as D (6 bases). Sequencing used naive CD8+ T cells sorted from blood. The origin of this receptor is a man aged 18 to 35 in good health. CDR3 in amino acids: CASSKRTGSSYNEQFF. The CDR3 DNA sequence: TGTGCCAGCAGCAAACGAACAGGGAGCTCCTACAATGAGCAGTTCTTC.